The next 24 T cell receptor beta chains were all read from a single sample in a study of CD8 T cells in ankylosing spondylitis. In TCRdb, the 5' RACE reads were re-called with MiXCR into one record per CDR3 protein. Of 350,000 or so distinct CDR3 sequences listed, roughly 14% were seen once; the top ten hold roughly 0.99%. Sample: blood, either unsorted or a sorted T cell fraction (not recorded which). The source is a male donor with ankylosing spondylitis or in good health (not recorded which).

V usage is TRBV7-9 and J usage is TRBJ2-5, with D hard to call. Germline loops: CDR1 SEHNR, CDR2 FQNEAQ (reference sequence). The CDR3 loop spans 14 amino acids. Trimming pared 5 bases from V and 1 base from J, leaving 11 bases between. CDR3 coding DNA: TGTGCCAGCAGCCCCCCGGCCTTCCAAGAGACCCAGTACTTC. Its protein is CASSPPAFQETQYF. The complete variable domain, with remaining parts taken from reference TRBV7-9 and TRBJ2-5, reads DTGVSQNPRHKITKRGQNVTFRCDPISEHNRLYWYRQTLGQGPEFLTYFQNEAQLEKSRLLSDRFSAERPKGSFSTLEIQRTEQGDSAMYLCASSPPAFQETQYFGPGTRLLVL.

This rearrangement joins TRBV5-6 to TRBJ2-4; D is ambiguous. CDR3 length: 14 amino acids. Trimming took 7 bases from V and 3 from J, leaving 14 bases between them. Germline loops: CDR1 SGHDT, CDR2 YYEEEE. The DNA of the CDR3 is TGTGCCAGCGGCCCTGGGATCCTCAAAAACATTCAGTACTTC. This codes for CASGPGILKNIQYF.

This clonotype was counted at least ten times. In nucleotides, the CDR3 is TGTGCCATCAGTGAGCCTGAAGTCCGGAGCAATGAGCAGTTCTTC. It is translated as CAISEPEVRSNEQFF. The chain uses TRBV10-3 and TRBJ2-1; D remains unclear. This CDR3 is built from 15 residues. CDR1 and CDR2 from the germline V gene are ENHRY and SYGVKD. Trimming left V 2 bases short and J 6 bases short, with 14 bases between.

The V gene is TRBV5-1, the J gene TRBJ2-5; D not resolved. The CDR3 is 15 amino acids. Deletions cut 0 bases from V and 3 bases from J, with 12 bases between. Germline loops: CDR1 SGHRS, CDR2 YFSETQ. The CDR3 reads CASSLGASVKETQYF. DNA of the CDR3: TGCGCCAGCAGCTTGGGGGCCAGCGTTAAAGAGACCCAGTACTTC.

This clonotype was counted only a few times. V is TRBV20-1 and J is TRBJ2-1, with D unclear. Germline CDR1 reads DFQATT; CDR2 reads SNEGSKA (reference sequence). The CDR3 runs 11 residues. V was shortened by 2 bases and J by 8 bases, with 7 bases between the two germline ends. The CDR3 DNA follows: TGCAGTGCTAGATCCCTCCATGAGCAGTTCTTC. This codes for CSARSLHEQFF.

The V call is TRBV10-2, the J call TRBJ2-7; D is possibly TRBD1 or TRBD2 (6 bases each). The CDR3 is 14 residues long. V lost 4 bases and J 7 bases, leaving 17 bases between the germline ends. CDR1 is WSHSY and CDR2 is SAAADI in the germline V gene. This CDR3 reads CASSGGKGGREQYF. CDR3 in DNA: TGCGCCAGCAGTGGGGGAAAGGGGGGTAGAGAGCAGTACTTC.

The chain has TRBV20-1 and TRBJ1-2; D perhaps matches TRBD1 (5 bases). CDR1 is DFQATT and CDR2 is SNEGSKA in the germline V gene (reference sequence). Trimming took 3 bases from V and 3 from J, leaving 17 bases between them. CDR3 length equals 15 residues. The CDR3 bases are TGCAGTGCTAGGCGAACGACAGCTAGGGACTATGGCTACACCTTC. It is translated as CSARRTTARDYGYTF.

This clonotype was found a few times. The chain recombines TRBV6-1 with TRBJ1-2, with 9 bases lining up with TRBD1. V dropped 4 bases and J dropped 7; count of bases not matched to a gene: 4. CDR3 length: 13 residues. The germline V gene has CDR1 MNHNS and CDR2 SASEGT. CDR3 region: CASSGDRVFGYTF. CDR3 nucleotides: TGTGCCAGCAGTGGGGACAGGGTGTTTGGCTACACCTTC.

This clonotype was found a few times. V gene TRBV12-3 or TRBV12-4 combines with J gene TRBJ1-2; 8 bases align to TRBD1. After removal of 6 bases from V and 6 bases from J, the junction contained 6 bases not matched to a gene. The CDR3 spans 13 residues. CDR3 protein: CASRQSTGDGYTF. As DNA, the CDR3 is TGTGCCAGCAGGCAGTCGACAGGGGATGGCTACACCTTC.

This sequence joins TRBV10-3 and TRBJ1-2, with D maybe TRBD1 (6 bases). Trimming shortened V by 0 bases and J by 7 bases, and 12 bases separated the two germline ends. Germline CDR1 and CDR2: ENHRY and SYGVKD. The CDR3 totals 14 residues. Here the CDR3 reads CAISESPGVGGYTF. The DNA for the CDR3 is TGTGCCATCAGTGAGTCCCCAGGGGTCGGTGGCTACACCTTC.

The V gene is TRBV5-6, the J gene TRBJ2-1; 7 bases map to TRBD2. Germline trimming cut 2 bases from V and 7 bases from J; bases unmatched to any gene: 15. CDR1 and CDR2 (germline): SGHDT, YYEEEE. This CDR3 contains 17 residues. CDR3 sequence: CASSFTSRTRVGNEQFF. DNA for the CDR3: TGTGCCAGCAGCTTCACTAGTCGGACTAGGGTAGGGAATGAGCAGTTCTTC.

This sequence joins TRBV3-1 and TRBJ2-2; the D gene could be TRBD1 or TRBD2 (6 bases each). Per germline, CDR1 LGHDT and CDR2 YNNKEL (reference sequence). The V end was cut by 7 bases, the J end by 1 base, with 13 bases between. The CDR3 contains 15 residues. The DNA of the CDR3 is TGTGCCAGCACTCGCGGGACATTGAACACCGGGGAGCTGTTTTTT. Amino acid sequence: CASTRGTLNTGELFF.

The chain couples TRBV2 to TRBJ2-7, with D tentatively TRBD1 (5 bases). The CDR3 is made up of 12 amino acids. Germline CDR1 reads SNHLY; CDR2 reads FYNNEI. V lost 3 bases to trimming and J lost 6 bases, with 9 bases between them. Here the CDR3 DNA reads TGTGCCAGCAGTGATCAGGGTGGCGAGCAGTACTTC. The encoded protein is CASSDQGGEQYF. Supplemented by reference TRBV2 and TRBJ2-7, the full variable domain reads EPEVTQTPSHQVTQMGQEVILRCVPISNHLYFYWYRQILGQKVEFLVSFYNNEISEKSEIFDDQFSVERPDGSNFTLKIRSTKLEDSAMYFCASSDQGGEQYFGPGTRLTVT.

Turning to this clonotype: A read error is possible here, since a much larger clone lies one base away. V usage is TRBV11-2 and J usage is TRBJ1-1; D not certain. V was pared by 0 bases and J by 4 bases, with 6 bases between. Germline V lookup: CDR1 SGHAT, CDR2 FQNNGV. The CDR3 covers 13 residues. CDR3 in amino acids: CASSLEWATEAFF. The CDR3 DNA reads as TGTGCCAGCAGCTTAGAGTGGGCCACTGAAGCTTTCTTT.

This chain connects TRBV4-2 to TRBJ2-7; 8 bases match TRBD1. The ends lost 1 base at V and 5 bases at J; junction bases unmatched: 4. The CDR3 sequence is 14 residues long. Germline CDR1 reads LGHNA; CDR2 reads YNFKEQ. This chain's CDR3 is CASSQVDRANEQYF. In nucleotides, the CDR3 is TGTGCCAGCAGCCAAGTGGACAGGGCAAACGAGCAGTACTTC.

This clonotype was observed many times. This chain links TRBV10-3 with TRBJ1-5; D gene ambiguous. This CDR3 spans 14 amino acids. V dropped 10 bases and J dropped 1 base, with 14 bases sitting between them. Germline values: CDR1 ENHRY, CDR2 SYGVKD. Here the CDR3 DNA reads TGTGCCACCGGTCTACAAGAGAGCAATCAGCCCCAGCATTTT. It codes for CATGLQESNQPQHF.

This clonotype was found a few times. The V gene is TRBV10-3, the J gene TRBJ2-2, with 9 bases lining up with TRBD1. V shed 2 bases and J 4 bases; nucleotides not matched to a gene: 5. Germline-derived CDR1 and CDR2 are ENHRY and SYGVKD. This CDR3 contains 16 residues. The CDR3 nucleotides read TGTGCCATCAGTGAGCCGAACAGGGGGCCCACCGGGGAGCTGTTTTTT. Encoded protein: CAISEPNRGPTGELFF.

This clonotype was seen more than once but under ten times. V is TRBV18 and J is TRBJ2-7; perhaps TRBD2 as D (5 bases). V gave up 0 bases and J gave up 2 bases, with 5 bases separating them. Germline CDR1 KGHSH, CDR2 LQKENI. CDR3 size: 13 residues. In DNA form, the CDR3 reads TGTGCCAGCTCACCACCCGGGGCCTACGAGCAGTACTTC. This gives the protein CASSPPGAYEQYF.

The CDR3 loop reads CAIKKGQGNGYTF. In DNA, the CDR3 is TGTGCCATCAAGAAGGGACAGGGGAATGGCTACACCTTC. V is TRBV10-3 and J is TRBJ1-2; 10 bases are a match to TRBD1. Looked up from germline, CDR1 is ENHRY and CDR2 is SYGVKD. The CDR3 extends over 13 amino acids. With V trimmed by 7 bases and J by 6 bases, 5 bases remained unmatched.

Only a few counts were recorded for this clonotype. The chain uses TRBV3-1 and TRBJ2-1; 9 bases are a match to TRBD2. Germline V gives CDR1 LGHDT, CDR2 YNNKEL (reference sequence). The V gene end was trimmed by 1 base and the J gene end by 5 bases; junction bases not matched to a gene: 6. The CDR3 has 16 amino acids. The CDR3 loop reads CASSQVAGGGHNEQFF. CDR3 DNA sequence: TGTGCCAGCAGCCAAGTGGCGGGGGGGGGTCACAATGAGCAGTTCTTC.

This clonotype was seen a handful of times. The chain recombines TRBV20-1 with TRBJ1-1, with TRBD1 as a possible D gene (5 bases). CDR1 is DFQATT and CDR2 is SNEGSKA in the germline V gene (reference sequence). With 0 bases removed from V and 7 bases from J, the gap between germline ends came to 15 bases. The CDR3 has 14 amino acids. CDR3 region: CSARDGTYFSEAFF. The DNA for the CDR3 is TGCAGTGCTAGAGACGGGACGTACTTCAGTGAAGCTTTCTTT.

This clonotype was seen only a few times. The rearrangement uses TRBV29-1 and TRBJ1-5; D not resolved. Germline loops: CDR1 SQVTM, CDR2 ANQGSEA. This CDR3 is 13 amino acids long. Deletions cut 2 bases from V and 3 bases from J, with 8 bases between. DNA for the CDR3: TGCAGCGTTGAACTGGGGTTCAATCAGCCCCAGCATTTT. Its protein product is CSVELGFNQPQHF.

This rearrangement joins TRBV21-1 to TRBJ2-2. TRBV21-1 is marked as a pseudogene. CDR3 length: 16 amino acids. The CDR3 reads CASSKDLGPNTGELFF. The CDR3 DNA sequence: TGTGCCAGCAGCAAAGACCTGGGTCCGAACACCGGGGAGCTGTTTTTT.

This clonotype was seen more than once but under ten times. The chain joins TRBV5-1 to TRBJ2-1; a weak D match, TRBD2 (5 bases). V gave up 6 bases and J gave up 6 bases, with 19 bases separating them. The CDR3 consists of 15 residues. Germline V lookup: CDR1 SGHRS, CDR2 YFSETQ. The CDR3 DNA follows: TGCGCCAGCAAAGAGTGGGAGTACCCGTCCAATGAGCAGTTCTTC. The encoded protein is CASKEWEYPSNEQFF.